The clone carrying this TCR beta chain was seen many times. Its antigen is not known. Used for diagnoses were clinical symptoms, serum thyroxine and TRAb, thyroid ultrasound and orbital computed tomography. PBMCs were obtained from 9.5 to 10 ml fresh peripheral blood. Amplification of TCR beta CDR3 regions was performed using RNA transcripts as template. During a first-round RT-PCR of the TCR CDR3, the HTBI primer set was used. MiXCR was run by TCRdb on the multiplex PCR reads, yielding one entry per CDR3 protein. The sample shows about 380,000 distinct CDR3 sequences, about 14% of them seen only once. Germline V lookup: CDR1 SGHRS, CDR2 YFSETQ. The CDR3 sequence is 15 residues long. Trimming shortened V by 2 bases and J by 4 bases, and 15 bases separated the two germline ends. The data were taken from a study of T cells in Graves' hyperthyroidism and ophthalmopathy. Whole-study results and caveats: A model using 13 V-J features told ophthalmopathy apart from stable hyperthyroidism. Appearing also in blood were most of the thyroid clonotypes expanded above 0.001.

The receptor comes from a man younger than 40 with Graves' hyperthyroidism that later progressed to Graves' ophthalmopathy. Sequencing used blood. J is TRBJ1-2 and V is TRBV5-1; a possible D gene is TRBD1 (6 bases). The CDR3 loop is CASSFEQGATYGYTF. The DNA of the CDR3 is TGCGCCAGCAGCTTTGAACAGGGAGCTACCTATGGCTACACCTTC.